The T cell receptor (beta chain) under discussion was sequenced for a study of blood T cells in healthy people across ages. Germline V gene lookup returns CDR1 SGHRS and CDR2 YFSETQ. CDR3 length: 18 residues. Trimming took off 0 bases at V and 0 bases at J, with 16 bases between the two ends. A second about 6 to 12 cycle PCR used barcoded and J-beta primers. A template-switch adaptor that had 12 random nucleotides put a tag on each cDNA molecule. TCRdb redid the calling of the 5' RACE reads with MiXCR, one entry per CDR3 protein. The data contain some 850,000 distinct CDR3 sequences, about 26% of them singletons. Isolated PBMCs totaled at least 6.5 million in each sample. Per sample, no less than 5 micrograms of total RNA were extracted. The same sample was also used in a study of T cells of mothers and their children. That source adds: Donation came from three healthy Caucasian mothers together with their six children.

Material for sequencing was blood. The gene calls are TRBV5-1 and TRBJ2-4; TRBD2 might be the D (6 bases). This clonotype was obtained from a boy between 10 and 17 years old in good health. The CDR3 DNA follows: TGCGCCAGCAGCTTGGTTACGGGGGTTGGGGAAGCCAAAAACATTCAGTACTTC. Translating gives CASSLVTGVGEAKNIQYF.